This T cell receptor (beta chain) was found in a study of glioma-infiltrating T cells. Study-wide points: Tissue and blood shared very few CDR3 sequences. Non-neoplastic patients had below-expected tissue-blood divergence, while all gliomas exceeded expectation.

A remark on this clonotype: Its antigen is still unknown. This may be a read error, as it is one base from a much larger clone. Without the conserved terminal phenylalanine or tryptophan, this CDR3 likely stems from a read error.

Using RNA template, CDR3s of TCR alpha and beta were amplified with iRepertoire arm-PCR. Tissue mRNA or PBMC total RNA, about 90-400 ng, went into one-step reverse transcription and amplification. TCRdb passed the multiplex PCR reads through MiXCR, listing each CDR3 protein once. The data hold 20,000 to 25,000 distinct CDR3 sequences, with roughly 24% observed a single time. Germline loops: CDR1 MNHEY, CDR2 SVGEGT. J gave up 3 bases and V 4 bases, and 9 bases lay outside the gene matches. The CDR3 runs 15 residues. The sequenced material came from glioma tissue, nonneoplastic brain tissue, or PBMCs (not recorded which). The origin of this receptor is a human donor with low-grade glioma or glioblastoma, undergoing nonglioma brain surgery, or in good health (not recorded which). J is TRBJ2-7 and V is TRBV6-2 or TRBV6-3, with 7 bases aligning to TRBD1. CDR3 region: CASSFYLRTGYEQYL. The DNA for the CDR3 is TGTGCCAGCAGTTTCTACCTTAGGACAGGCTACGAGCAGTACTTA.